These 19 T cell receptor beta chains were all obtained from the same sample, sequenced in a study of blood T cell repertoires in COVID-19. Measured with immunoSEQ multiplex PCR; TCRdb has only the in-frame clones, and not every one. The sample holds around 700,000 clones, 85% to 90% seen once. Sequences were obtained from peripheral blood. These receptors came from a woman under 30 with acute or convalescent COVID-19.

V and J are TRBV5-1 and TRBJ1-1, with a possible D match to TRBD1 (5 bases). Trimming took off 0 bases at V and 4 bases at J, with 16 bases between the two ends. Germline lookup yields CDR1 SGHRS and CDR2 YFSETQ. The CDR3 is 16 amino acids. This chain's CDR3 is CASSLAWRGAGTEAFF. The CDR3 nucleotides read TGCGCCAGCAGCTTGGCCTGGAGGGGCGCGGGCACTGAAGCTTTCTTT. The full variable domain, in which reference TRBV5-1 and TRBJ1-1 provide the parts outside the CDR3, is KAGVTQTPRYLIKTRGQQVTLSCSPISGHRSVSWYQQTPGQGLQFLFEYFSETQRNKGNFPGRFSGRQFSNSRSEMNVSTLELGDSALYLCASSLAWRGAGTEAFFGQGTRLTVV.

The chain couples TRBV2 to TRBJ1-1; D gene ambiguous. In germline, CDR1 is SNHLY, CDR2 FYNNEI. CDR3 length equals 16 residues. With 6 bases removed from V and 2 bases from J, the gap between germline ends came to 19 bases. The CDR3 protein is CASRDTRGTVNTEAFF. CDR3 in DNA: TGTGCCAGCAGGGATACCCGGGGTACGGTTAACACTGAAGCTTTCTTT.

The chain joins TRBV9 to TRBJ1-5; 8 bases are shared with TRBD1. Losses at the gene ends were 3 bases for V and 4 bases for J; bases not matched to a gene: 3. Germline CDR1 SGDLS, CDR2 YYNGEE. This CDR3 comprises 14 residues. The DNA of the CDR3 is TGTGCCAGCAGCGAAACAGGGGGAAATCAGCCCCAGCATTTT. Residues: CASSETGGNQPQHF.

This chain uses TRBV6-2 or TRBV6-3 with TRBJ1-5, with D possibly TRBD1 on 6 matching bases. CDR1 is MNHEY, CDR2 SVGEGT, per germline. V was pared by 6 bases and J by 2 bases, with 17 bases between. This CDR3 is built from 16 residues. CDR3 loop: CASSPHRVGGNQPQHF. The CDR3 region has the DNA TGTGCCAGCAGCCCCCACAGGGTCGGGGGCAATCAGCCCCAGCATTTT.

The chain uses TRBV27 and TRBJ1-6; 7 bases map to TRBD1. Germline V gene sequence: CDR1 MNHEY, CDR2 SMNVEV (reference sequence). V lost 7 bases and J lost 10; bases outside the gene matches: 10. The CDR3 has 14 residues. CDR3 loop: CASTLTGYGSPLHF. CDR3 coding DNA: TGTGCCAGCACCCTGACAGGGTACGGATCACCCCTCCACTTT.

The rearrangement uses TRBV12-3 or TRBV12-4 and TRBJ1-1, with 8 bases lining up with TRBD1. The trim removed 10 bases at V and 10 bases at J, leaving 14 bases unmatched. CDR3 length equals 13 residues. CDR3 protein: CANSQGTGEGAFF. Written as DNA, the CDR3 is TGTGCCAACTCACAGGGGACAGGAGAAGGAGCTTTCTTT.

This sequence joins TRBV7-6 and TRBJ1-2, with D hard to call. The V gene's germline CDR1 is SGHVS and CDR2 FNYEAQ. V was shortened by 1 base and J by 7 bases, with 13 bases between the two germline ends. CDR3 length: 14 residues. CDR3 DNA: TGTGCCAGCAGCTTAGAGCCCCGTGGAGGTGGCTACACCTTC. Translating it yields CASSLEPRGGGYTF.

This clone was seen a single time. V gene TRBV23-1 combines with J gene TRBJ1-1; D might be TRBD1 (6 bases). TRBV23-1 counts as an open reading frame of uncertain function. This CDR3 comprises 17 residues. Between the trimmed V and J ends, which lost 3 bases and 5 bases, there was a span of 22 bases. Here the CDR3 DNA reads TGCGCCAGCAGTCATCGGGCGGCAGGGGTTAGGGGGACTGAAGCTTTCTTT. Its translation: CASSHRAAGVRGTEAFF.

This clone appeared a few times. V and J are TRBV29-1 and TRBJ1-1; 7 bases fit TRBD1. This CDR3 spans 16 amino acids. V shed 4 bases, J shed 1 base, and the junction held 12 bases outside the gene matches. Germline assignment: CDR1 SQVTM and CDR2 ANQGSEA. The CDR3: CSVGRGQTTSNTEAFF. CDR3 in DNA: TGCAGCGTTGGGAGGGGACAGACAACTTCGAACACTGAAGCTTTCTTT.

The V gene is TRBV25-1, the J gene TRBJ2-1, with D tentatively TRBD1 (5 bases). There are 12 residues in the CDR3. Germline-derived CDR1 and CDR2 are MGHDK and SYGVNS. V dropped 4 bases and J dropped 15 bases, with 16 bases sitting between them. CDR3 nucleotide sequence: TGTGCCAGCAGTGGACTTCAGGGTATAGGGTTCTTC. Translation: CASSGLQGIGFF.

This clone is a singleton in its sample. The chain has TRBV6-5 and TRBJ1-6; D perhaps matches TRBD1 (6 bases). In germline, CDR1 is MNHEY, CDR2 SVGAGI. V was clipped by 3 bases and J by 8 bases, with 14 bases between them. The CDR3 covers 15 residues. CDR3: CASSYDQQGYSPLHF. DNA for the CDR3: TGTGCCAGCAGTTATGATCAACAGGGTTATTCACCCCTCCACTTT.

The chain employs TRBV7-8 and TRBJ1-1; 7 bases match TRBD1. Per the germline V gene, CDR1 is SGHVS and CDR2 is FQNEAQ. CDR3 length: 14 amino acids. The ends lost 5 bases at V and 1 base at J; junction bases unmatched: 4. The CDR3 sequence: CASSTGQENTEAFF. In nucleotides, the CDR3 is TGTGCCAGCAGCACCGGACAGGAGAACACTGAAGCTTTCTTT.

This CDR3 is CASSLRDRETEAFF. The CDR3 DNA sequence: TGTGCCAGCAGTCTACGGGACAGGGAAACTGAAGCTTTCTTT. The chain uses TRBV27 and TRBJ1-1, with TRBD1 identical over 9 bases. Germline CDR1 and CDR2: MNHEY and SMNVEV (reference sequence). V trimming: 5 bases; J trimming: 5 bases; junction bases outside the gene matches: 6. This CDR3 contains 14 residues.

The rearrangement joins TRBV5-5 to TRBJ1-1; unclear D gene. Trimming removed 2 bases from V and 4 bases from J, with 6 bases in between. Looked up from germline, CDR1 is SGHKS and CDR2 is YYEKEE (reference sequence). CDR3 length: 12 residues. Written as DNA, the CDR3 is TGTGCCAGCAGCTTCCCCGGCACTGAAGCTTTCTTT. This encodes CASSFPGTEAFF. Looking up the rest from reference TRBV5-5 and TRBJ1-1 gives the full variable domain: DAGVTQSPTHLIKTRGQQVTLRCSPISGHKSVSWYQQVLGQGPQFIFQYYEKEERGRGNFPDRFSARQFPNYSSELNVNALLLGDSALYLCASSFPGTEAFFGQGTRLTVV.

The J gene is TRBJ2-3, the V gene TRBV4-1; D is perhaps TRBD2 (7 bases). With 1 base removed from V and 2 bases from J, the gap between germline ends came to 16 bases. This CDR3 is 17 amino acids long. Germline-derived CDR1 and CDR2 are MGHRA and YSYEKL. The CDR3 sequence is CASSQVGWGGLTDTQYF. CDR3 DNA: TGCGCCAGCAGCCAAGTAGGGTGGGGGGGGCTCACAGATACGCAGTATTTT.

The CDR3 loop reads CASSIDAAGGTNYGYTF. CDR3 DNA: TGTGCCAGTAGTATAGATGCGGCCGGGGGAACTAACTATGGCTACACCTTC. The V and J genes are TRBV19 and TRBJ1-2, with a weak D call TRBD1 (5 bases). The CDR3 loop spans 17 amino acids. V gave up 0 bases and J gave up 0 bases, with 14 bases separating them. Germline CDR1 and CDR2: LNHDA and SQIVND (reference sequence). The whole variable domain, filled in from reference TRBV19 and TRBJ1-2, reads DGGITQSPKYLFRKEGQNVTLSCEQNLNHDAMYWYRQDPGQGLRLIYYSQIVNDFQKGDIAEGYSVSREKKESFPLTVTSAQKNPTAFYLCASSIDAAGGTNYGYTFGSGTRLTVV.

This chain joins TRBV5-1 and TRBJ2-7, with 7 nucleotides matching TRBD2. Germline assignment: CDR1 SGHRS and CDR2 YFSETQ. J lost 3 bases, V lost 4 bases, and 10 bases had no gene match. The CDR3 has 15 amino acids. This chain's CDR3 is CASSLTGGDYYEQYF. CDR3 nucleotide sequence: TGCGCCAGCAGCCTTACTGGGGGGGATTACTACGAGCAGTACTTC.

V and J are TRBV7-2 and TRBJ2-5; possible D gene TRBD1, 5 bases. V was clipped by 4 bases and J by 3 bases, with 15 bases between them. CDR3 length: 15 residues. Germline lookup yields CDR1 SGHTA and CDR2 FQGNSA. CDR3 residues: CASSSPSTAKETQYF. The DNA of the CDR3 is TGTGCCAGCAGCTCGCCTTCGACAGCGAAAGAGACCCAGTACTTC.

The rearrangement links TRBV9 to TRBJ1-4; 7 bases line up with TRBD1. Germline CDR1 SGDLS, CDR2 YYNGEE. V trimming: 2 bases; J trimming: 6 bases; junction bases outside the gene matches: 4. The CDR3 covers 14 residues. CDR3 in DNA: TGTGCCAGCAGCGTCTCCACAGGGGATGAAAAACTGTTTTTT. It codes for CASSVSTGDEKLFF.